A single sample gave rise to the 29 T cell receptor beta chains below, sequenced in a study of blood T cell repertoires in COVID-19. Sequencing was performed with immunoSEQ multiplex PCR; in TCRdb, only in-frame clones are kept and a portion is missing. The sample lists 120,000 to 150,000 clones, about 88% seen once, with under 3% in the top ten. Sequenced sample: peripheral blood. These receptors were obtained from a human donor with COVID-19, enrolled during active disease. The donor label of this sample is uncertain.

The J gene is TRBJ1-6, the V gene TRBV10-2, with D tentatively TRBD1 (5 bases). This CDR3 region has 13 residues. V was pared by 6 bases and J by 5 bases, with 8 bases between. Per the germline V gene, CDR1 is WSHSY and CDR2 is SAAADI. This CDR3 reads CASRGLDNSPLHF. CDR3 DNA sequence: TGCGCCAGCAGGGGACTCGATAATTCACCCCTCCACTTT.

The chain recombines TRBV6-1 with TRBJ1-4; D is perhaps TRBD1 (6 bases). The CDR3 covers 17 residues. Germline V lookup: CDR1 MNHNS, CDR2 SASEGT. Deletions cut 4 bases from V and 2 bases from J, with 17 bases between. The DNA of the CDR3 is TGTGCCAGCAGTGCCCCTCAGGGGACGGGCACTAATGAAAAACTGTTTTTT. This translates into CASSAPQGTGTNEKLFF.

The chain uses TRBV25-1 and TRBJ2-2; D call uncertain. This CDR3 region has 13 residues. Germline V gene data show CDR1 as MGHDK and CDR2 as SYGVNS. Trimming pared 7 bases from V and 2 bases from J, leaving 8 bases between. CDR3 loop: CASNADNTGELFF. The CDR3 nucleotides are TGTGCCAGCAACGCGGATAACACCGGGGAGCTGTTTTTT.

The chain recombines TRBV3-1 (or the pseudogene TRBV3-2) with TRBJ2-1, with a weak D call TRBD1 (6 bases). This CDR3 spans 16 amino acids. Germline values: CDR1 LGHDT, CDR2 YNNKEL (reference sequence). With 6 bases removed from V and 5 bases from J, the gap between germline ends came to 20 bases. The CDR3 DNA reads as TGTGCCAGCAGAACAGGTGGGGGCGCGGAGAACAATGAGCAGTTCTTC. Its protein product is CASRTGGGAENNEQFF.

CDR3 DNA: TGTGCCAGCAGTTCGACTAGCGGAGTCTTCAATGAGCAGTTCTTC. Translating gives CASSSTSGVFNEQFF. The chain employs TRBV2 and TRBJ2-1; TRBD2 agrees at 9 bases. The CDR3 runs to 15 residues. Unmatched junction bases numbered 8, after V lost 5 bases and J lost 6 bases. Germline CDR1 is SNHLY and CDR2 is FYNNEI.

The chain links TRBV11-3 to TRBJ2-3; 9 positions agree with TRBD2. Germline V gene sequence: CDR1 SGHNT, CDR2 YENEEA. J lost 6 bases, V lost 5 bases, and 15 bases had no gene match. The CDR3 runs 17 residues. The CDR3 DNA follows: TGTGCCAGCAGCCCAGGGACTAGCCACGACATTGGCGATACGCAGTATTTT. This codes for CASSPGTSHDIGDTQYF.

The chain is built from TRBV4-1 and TRBJ2-5; 14 nucleotides match TRBD2. Germline lookup yields CDR1 MGHRA and CDR2 YSYEKL. After removal of 0 bases from V and 4 bases from J, the junction contained 7 bases not matched to a gene. The CDR3 is 18 amino acids. CDR3 coding DNA: TGCGCCAGCAGCCAAGATCCCGGACTAGCGGGGGGTGGAGAGACCCAGTACTTC. It encodes CASSQDPGLAGGGETQYF.

The V gene is TRBV5-1, the J gene TRBJ1-1, with a weak D call TRBD1 (5 bases). The CDR3 runs 13 residues. In germline, CDR1 is SGHRS, CDR2 YFSETQ. V was pared by 2 bases and J by 4 bases, with 9 bases between. The CDR3 DNA reads TGCGCCAGCAGCTTAAAGGGACTCACTGAAGCTTTCTTT. Amino acids: CASSLKGLTEAFF.

V usage is TRBV3-1 (or the pseudogene TRBV3-2) and J usage is TRBJ2-7; weak D call: TRBD1 (6 bases). Germline CDR1 is LGHDT and CDR2 is YNNKEL (reference sequence). The V gene lost 1 base and the J gene lost 6 bases, with 10 bases spanning the gap. CDR3 length: 13 amino acids. Here the CDR3 DNA reads TGTGCCAGCAGCCAAGTCTGGGGGCGCGAGCAGTACTTC. Residues: CASSQVWGREQYF.

This clone occurred a few times. The chain employs TRBV7-9 and TRBJ1-2, with D possibly TRBD1 on 5 matching bases. This CDR3 has 15 amino acids. V was clipped by 1 base and J by 4 bases, with 13 bases between them. Per the germline V gene, CDR1 is SEHNR and CDR2 is FQNEAQ (reference sequence). The CDR3 DNA reads as TGTGCCAGCAGCTTAGGTGGCAGGGAGGCCTATGGCTACACCTTC. Translated, it gives CASSLGGREAYGYTF.

This chain connects TRBV15 to TRBJ2-5; 10 bases are shared with TRBD1. This CDR3 spans 16 amino acids. CDR1 LNHNV and CDR2 YYDKDF come from the germline V gene (reference sequence). Trimming removed 3 bases from V and 1 base from J; junction bases left unmatched: 5. DNA of the CDR3: TGTGCCACCAGCAGCGGACAGGGGGGACTCCAAGAGACCCAGTACTTC. It specifies CATSSGQGGLQETQYF.

V and J are TRBV24-1 and TRBJ2-3, with D uncertain. V was shortened by 2 bases and J by 5 bases, with 16 bases between the two germline ends. This CDR3 comprises 16 residues. Germline V gene lookup returns CDR1 KGHDR and CDR2 SFDVKD. The CDR3 coding sequence is TGTGCCACCAGTGATTCCCGGCCCCGGGTGGGAGATACGCAGTATTTT. Protein product: CATSDSRPRVGDTQYF.

J is TRBJ1-2 and V is TRBV3-1 (or the pseudogene TRBV3-2); no reliable D call. CDR1 is LGHDT and CDR2 is YNNKEL in the germline V gene (reference sequence). V lost 0 bases and J 8 bases, leaving 13 bases between the germline ends. This CDR3 has 14 amino acids. The CDR3: CASSQDSGIRGYTF. In nucleotides, the CDR3 is TGTGCCAGCAGCCAAGATTCGGGGATCCGCGGCTACACCTTC.

The genes are TRBV7-2 and TRBJ1-3, with D unresolved. V dropped 0 bases and J dropped 0 bases, with 6 bases sitting between them. Germline V gene data show CDR1 as SGHTA and CDR2 as FQGNSA. The CDR3 totals 15 residues. This CDR3 reads CASSLATSSGNTIYF. CDR3 DNA sequence: TGTGCCAGCAGCTTAGCAACCAGCTCTGGAAACACCATATATTTT.

This clone came up once. The gene calls are TRBV11-3 and TRBJ1-1, with a tentative D call TRBD1 (6 bases). CDR3 length equals 17 residues. Germline values: CDR1 SGHNT, CDR2 YENEEA. V was trimmed by 0 bases and J by 5 bases, leaving 19 bases between them. CDR3 region: CASSLEVWAGAKTEAFF. In DNA form, the CDR3 reads TGTGCCAGCAGCTTAGAGGTTTGGGCAGGGGCGAAAACTGAAGCTTTCTTT.

The V gene is TRBV5-3, the J gene TRBJ1-3; D possibly corresponds to TRBD1 (6 bases). TRBV5-3 falls under the ORF class, with uncertain function. V was shortened by 5 bases and J by 1 base, with 10 bases between the two germline ends. The CDR3 has 14 amino acids. The DNA of the CDR3 is TGTGCCAGAAGTTTTACAGGGTCTGGAAACACCATATATTTT. It translates to CARSFTGSGNTIYF.

V gene TRBV5-1 combines with J gene TRBJ1-1; D is uncertain. This CDR3 comprises 12 residues. V lost 3 bases, J lost 1 base, and 4 bases lay in between. The germline gives CDR1 SGHRS, CDR2 YFSETQ. CDR3 loop: CASSSGNTEAFF. The CDR3 DNA sequence: TGCGCCAGCAGCTCCGGGAACACTGAAGCTTTCTTT.

This clone was seen just once. J is TRBJ1-5 and V is TRBV6-1; TRBD1 aligns across 9 bases. V dropped 6 bases and J dropped 2; count of bases not matched to a gene: 8. The germline V gene encodes CDR1 MNHNS and CDR2 SASEGT. CDR3 size: 16 residues. In nucleotides, the CDR3 is TGTGCCAGCAGGGAAAGACGGACAGGGGGCAATCAGCCCCAGCATTTT. Translation gives CASRERRTGGNQPQHF.

The chain is built from TRBV7-2 and TRBJ1-2; 7 bases line up with TRBD1. The CDR3 runs 15 residues. CDR1 and CDR2 (germline): SGHTA, FQGNSA. V shed 1 base, J shed 4 bases, and the junction held 6 bases outside the gene matches. The CDR3 coding sequence is TGTGCCAGCAGCTTAGGTTTAGGGGGCGTCTATGGCTACACCTTC. Translated, it gives CASSLGLGGVYGYTF.

The chain uses TRBV18 and TRBJ1-1, with 7 nucleotides matching TRBD1. Trimming at V came to 8 bases and at J to 7 bases, leaving 10 bases not matched to a gene. CDR3 size: 13 residues. Germline CDR1 KGHSH, CDR2 LQKENI. In nucleotides, the CDR3 is TGTGCCAGCCTCGGGCAGGGGGAGGTTGAAGCTTTCTTT. Residues: CASLGQGEVEAFF.

The chain carries TRBV11-3 and TRBJ2-7; TRBD1 is a possible D gene (5 bases). The germline CDR1 and CDR2 sequences are SGHNT and YENEEA. V dropped 5 bases and J dropped 2 bases, with 13 bases sitting between them. The CDR3 is made up of 14 amino acids. CDR3 protein: CASSPPQGPYEQYF. Here the CDR3 DNA reads TGTGCCAGCAGCCCGCCCCAGGGCCCCTACGAGCAGTACTTC. Full variable domain (outside the CDR3, taken from reference TRBV11-3 and TRBJ2-7): EAGVVQSPRYKIIEKKQPVAFWCNPISGHNTLYWYLQNLGQGPELLIRYENEEAVDDSQLPKDRFSAERLKGVDSTLKIQPAELGDSAVYLCASSPPQGPYEQYFGPGTRLTVT.

The chain links TRBV11-2 to TRBJ1-1; D is undetermined. Per germline, CDR1 SGHAT and CDR2 FQNNGV. The CDR3 is 14 amino acids. With 3 bases removed from V and 0 bases from J, the gap between germline ends came to 8 bases. The CDR3, as DNA: TGTGCCAGCAGCTTTCAGGCCTTGAACACTGAAGCTTTCTTT. It specifies CASSFQALNTEAFF.

The CDR3 DNA reads TGCGCCAGTACTAGGGACAGACAAGAGACCCAGTACTTC. Its protein is CASTRDRQETQYF. This sequence joins TRBV5-1 and TRBJ2-5; 7 nucleotides agree with TRBD1. The CDR3 spans 13 residues. J gave up 2 bases and V 8 bases, and 6 bases lay outside the gene matches. Germline CDR1 and CDR2: SGHRS and YFSETQ.

This sequence joins TRBV19 and TRBJ1-2, with D possibly TRBD1 on 6 matching bases. This CDR3 is built from 15 residues. The V end was cut by 4 bases, the J end by 8 bases, with 20 bases between. Per the germline V gene, CDR1 is LNHDA and CDR2 is SQIVND (reference sequence). The CDR3 DNA sequence: TGTGCCAGTAGTACCCCTGCCGGGACAACTGGAGGCTACACCTTC. This gives the protein CASSTPAGTTGGYTF.

The rearrangement links TRBV6-5 to TRBJ1-2; TRBD1 aligns across 8 bases. With V trimmed by 6 bases and J by 4 bases, 7 bases remained unmatched. CDR1 and CDR2 from the germline V gene are MNHEY and SVGAGI. The CDR3 extends over 14 amino acids. This chain's CDR3 is CASRIQGQVYGYTF. DNA of the CDR3: TGTGCCAGCAGAATACAGGGACAGGTCTATGGCTACACCTTC.

The gene calls are TRBV7-3 and TRBJ2-6; tentative D call: TRBD2 (6 bases). CDR3 length: 19 residues. CDR1 and CDR2 from the germline V gene are SGHTA and FQGTGA. V was shortened by 4 bases and J by 2 bases, with 21 bases between the two germline ends. CDR3 loop: CASSSPSAQRAPGANVLTF. In nucleotides, the CDR3 is TGTGCCAGCAGCTCCCCTAGCGCCCAAAGGGCCCCTGGGGCCAACGTCCTGACTTTC.

The J gene is TRBJ1-6, the V gene TRBV6-6; 10 bases are shared with TRBD1. After removal of 6 bases from V and 5 bases from J, the junction contained 7 bases not matched to a gene. Germline CDR1 and CDR2: MNHNY and SVGAGI (reference sequence). The CDR3 runs 16 residues. CDR3 residues: CASRSTGTGDNSPLHF. CDR3 bases: TGTGCCAGCAGATCAACCGGGACAGGGGATAATTCACCCCTCCACTTT.

This clone was seen a single time. The chain links TRBV4-1 to TRBJ1-5; 12 bases agree with TRBD1. Germline V gene data show CDR1 as MGHRA and CDR2 as YSYEKL. The J segment lost 1 base and the V segment lost 2 bases, leaving 9 bases of the junction unmatched. CDR3 length: 19 amino acids. CDR3 loop: CASSQLPGQGAPSNQPQHF. CDR3 bases: TGCGCCAGCAGCCAACTCCCGGGACAGGGGGCTCCGAGCAATCAGCCCCAGCATTTT.

CDR3 sequence: CASSSPPGGGNTEAFF. The CDR3 region has the DNA TGTGCCAGCAGCTCCCCCCCAGGTGGAGGGAATACTGAAGCTTTCTTT. The rearrangement uses TRBV5-4 and TRBJ1-1; D gene ambiguous. Looked up from germline, CDR1 is SGHNT and CDR2 is YYREEE (reference sequence). CDR3 length equals 16 residues. Deletions cut 3 bases from V and 5 bases from J, with 20 bases between.